This TCR beta chain was recorded in a study of blood T cell repertoires in COVID-19. Original analysis: Amplification of reference gene primers provided the estimated nucleated cell counts. Data came from immunoSEQ multiplex PCR; TCRdb stores just in-frame clones and leaves some out. The V and J calls and clone size are taken from that table; D and trimming were inferred from the DNA. This sample yields a few hundred thousand clones, of which roughly nine tenths are seen a single time; 0.8% to 0.9% belongs to the top ten. In the 2 weeks before study entry, exposed participants met a COVID-19 case, which was PCR-confirmed or clinician-diagnosed. Trimming at V came to 0 bases and at J to 8 bases, leaving 6 bases not matched to a gene. There are 16 residues in the CDR3. The germline V gene has CDR1 SEHNR and CDR2 FQNEAQ (reference sequence). This clone was seen more than once but under ten times. Distinct nucleotide sequences in the sample also encode this CDR3.

The receptor was isolated from a woman between 40 and 55 years old who had been exposed to COVID-19. This chain connects TRBV7-9 to TRBJ1-4; 10 bases fit TRBD1. Specimen: PBMCs or T cells enriched from blood (not recorded which). The CDR3 here is CASSLAGRTGGEKLFF. CDR3 nucleotide sequence: TGTGCCAGCAGCTTAGCGGGAAGGACAGGGGGGGAAAAACTGTTTTTT.